In this sample, the clone carrying this T cell receptor (beta chain) turned up once. Antigen specificity is unknown. The data were taken from a study of cytomegalovirus exposure and HLA in healthy donors. Study-wide findings and caveats: Later analysis showed most CMV-associated TCR beta chains appearing HLA-restricted. Cytomegalovirus-associated status was assigned to about 160 TCR beta chains. Later analysis indicated greater clonal expansion among HLA-associated TCR beta chains than among equally common other chains.

Nominally healthy donors were sampled, though unrecorded immune exposures were likely. With 60 Vbeta and 13 Jbeta primers, the PCR was carried out. Profiled with immunoSEQ multiplex PCR; TCRdb holds only in-frame clones, not every one. The sample lists roughly 220,000 clones; more than 60% were seen once. CDR3 length: 15 amino acids. Losses at the gene ends were 4 bases for V and 1 base for J; bases not matched to a gene: 5. Per germline, CDR1 SGDLS and CDR2 YYNGEE. This receptor was taken from a woman under 40 in good health and CMV-seronegative. Material for sequencing was PBMCs. V gene TRBV9 combines with J gene TRBJ2-4; 7 bases align to TRBD2. The CDR3 DNA reads as TGTGCCAGCAGCCCTACAGCGGGGGCCAAAAACATTCAGTACTTC. Its protein product is CASSPTAGAKNIQYF.